A single sample gave rise to the 13 T cell receptor beta chains below, sequenced in a study of shared clonotypes between healthy human individuals. CD8 cells classed as naive were CD45RO-negative and positively selected for CCR7, excluding terminally differentiated effector memory CD45RA+ cells. Clones were read by immunoSEQ multiplex PCR, and TCRdb kept only the in-frame ones, dropping some. This sample has about 2,200,000 clones; roughly 91% occur once, and the top ten carry more than 1.5%. Input material: naive CD8+ T cells from PBMCs. The source is a man younger than 30 in good health. Some clones in this sample may be carry-over from other donors' samples.

The J gene is TRBJ1-1, the V gene TRBV7-9; a possible D gene is TRBD1 (5 bases). Germline values: CDR1 SEHNR, CDR2 FQNEAQ (reference sequence). The V end was cut by 4 bases, the J end by 3 bases, with 12 bases between. This CDR3 is built from 14 residues. CDR3 sequence: CASSSRSRDTEAFF. CDR3 sequence (DNA): TGTGCCAGCAGCTCGCGATCCAGGGACACTGAAGCTTTCTTT.

The chain carries TRBV18 and TRBJ1-1, with D tentatively TRBD1 (5 bases). Germline V lookup: CDR1 KGHSH, CDR2 LQKENI. The V and J ends lost 2 bases and 5 bases respectively, with 24 bases between them. CDR3 length: 18 amino acids. The CDR3 reads CASSPTLGVRGEQTEAFF. The CDR3 region has the DNA TGTGCCAGCTCACCAACTTTAGGAGTGAGAGGGGAGCAGACTGAAGCTTTCTTT.

This chain joins TRBV19 and TRBJ1-3; D is unclear. With 5 bases removed from V and 2 bases from J, the gap between germline ends came to 7 bases. The CDR3 totals 13 residues. In germline, CDR1 is LNHDA, CDR2 SQIVND (reference sequence). The CDR3 loop reads CASSSRTGNTIYF. CDR3 DNA: TGTGCCAGTAGTTCGAGGACTGGAAACACCATATATTTT.

DNA for the CDR3: TGTGCCAGCAGCGCGGGACAGGCGAACACTGAAGCTTTCTTT. Its protein is CASSAGQANTEAFF. The rearrangement links TRBV5-4 to TRBJ1-1, with 8 bases that match TRBD1. This CDR3 has 14 amino acids. Germline CDR1 SGHNT, CDR2 YYREEE (reference sequence). V lost 4 bases and J lost 1; bases outside the gene matches: 3.

The chain employs TRBV19 and TRBJ1-2; no clear D gene. This CDR3 is built from 15 residues. Trimming removed 4 bases at V and 0 bases at J, with 12 bases between. CDR1 is LNHDA and CDR2 is SQIVND in the germline V gene (reference sequence). The CDR3 bases are TGTGCCAGTAGTAGAGGACGGATAGCTAACTATGGCTACACCTTC. Translation gives CASSRGRIANYGYTF.

The gene calls are TRBV6-6 and TRBJ1-1; possible D gene TRBD1, 5 bases. Trimming stripped 6 bases from V and 0 bases from J, with 14 bases between. The germline V gene has CDR1 MNHNY and CDR2 SVGAGI (reference sequence). The CDR3 length is 15 residues. The CDR3 here is CASSNLREMNTEAFF. CDR3 in DNA: TGTGCCAGCAGCAACCTCAGGGAGATGAACACTGAAGCTTTCTTT.

The CDR3 region has the DNA TGTGCCAGCAGCTTAGTACCCGGGACAGGGGGCGGTGAAAAACTGTTTTTT. It is translated as CASSLVPGTGGGEKLFF. The chain links TRBV7-9 to TRBJ1-4; 12 nucleotides match TRBD1. The V segment lost 1 base and the J segment 7 bases; nucleotides outside the gene matches: 7. The V gene's germline CDR1 is SEHNR and CDR2 FQNEAQ (reference sequence). The CDR3 has 17 amino acids.

This clone was observed once. V usage is TRBV6-1 and J usage is TRBJ1-2, with no clear D. CDR1 is MNHNS, CDR2 SASEGT, per germline. The CDR3 is made up of 12 amino acids. The V gene lost 7 bases and the J gene lost 3 bases, with 9 bases spanning the gap. The CDR3 loop reads CASTKRDYGYTF. Written as DNA, the CDR3 is TGTGCCAGCACAAAAAGGGACTATGGCTACACCTTC.

This clone has only a few counts. This chain connects TRBV19 to TRBJ2-2; TRBD1 matches at 8 bases. V lost 6 bases and J lost 5; bases outside the gene matches: 5. The V gene's germline CDR1 is LNHDA and CDR2 SQIVND (reference sequence). There are 14 residues in the CDR3. The CDR3: CASSDRGWTGELFF. The CDR3 DNA sequence: TGTGCCAGTAGCGACAGGGGTTGGACCGGGGAGCTGTTTTTT.

This clone was picked up one time. The chain recombines TRBV5-1 with TRBJ2-5, with D unclear. CDR1 is SGHRS and CDR2 is YFSETQ in the germline V gene. Trimming removed 1 base at V and 4 bases at J, with 5 bases between. The CDR3 is 12 amino acids. The CDR3 DNA follows: TGCGCCAGCAGCTTGCTCTTAGAGACCCAGTACTTC. Translated, it gives CASSLLLETQYF.

This chain joins TRBV10-3 and TRBJ2-1, with TRBD2 identical over 8 bases. CDR3 size: 16 residues. In germline, CDR1 is ENHRY, CDR2 SYGVKD. With 4 bases clipped from V and 6 bases from J, the junction kept 11 bases outside the gene matches. For the CDR3, the DNA is TGTGCCATCAGTGCGGGTAGCGGGAAATCTGGCAATGAGCAGTTCTTC. Protein sequence: CAISAGSGKSGNEQFF.

The genes are TRBV2 and TRBJ1-5; 10 bases map to TRBD1. Trimming cost V 3 bases and J 9 bases; bases outside gene matches: 2. This CDR3 has 13 residues. The germline V gene has CDR1 SNHLY and CDR2 FYNNEI. The CDR3 is CASSEGQGWPQHF. In DNA, the CDR3 is TGTGCCAGCAGTGAGGGACAGGGGTGGCCCCAGCATTTT. The variable domain in full, with the rest retrieved from reference TRBV2 and TRBJ1-5, is EPEVTQTPSHQVTQMGQEVILRCVPISNHLYFYWYRQILGQKVEFLVSFYNNEISEKSEIFDDQFSVERPDGSNFTLKIRSTKLEDSAMYFCASSEGQGWPQHFGDGTRLSIL.

V gene TRBV28 combines with J gene TRBJ2-2; D is ambiguous. Per the germline V gene, CDR1 is MDHEN and CDR2 is SYDVKM. There are 13 residues in the CDR3. Trimming stripped 7 bases from V and 8 bases from J, with 14 bases between. The CDR3 is CASKSPALGELFF. DNA for the CDR3: TGTGCCAGCAAAAGCCCGGCGTTGGGGGAGCTGTTTTTT.